This passage covers 24 T cell receptor beta chains from one sample sequenced in a study of blood T cell dynamics during melanoma immunotherapy. Clones were read by immunoSEQ multiplex PCR, and TCRdb kept only the in-frame ones, dropping some. Seen here are about 8,400 clones, more than 80% observed once, and the top ten hold 3.6%. Time point denoted: week 3, after first cycle of checkpoint inhibitor. Sequencing used blood, obtained from a patient treated with checkpoint blockade. Receptors originate from a human donor with melanoma.

The chain uses TRBV5-5 and TRBJ2-7; D gene ambiguous. Germline V gene lookup returns CDR1 SGHKS and CDR2 YYEKEE (reference sequence). The CDR3 spans 13 residues. The V gene lost 0 bases and the J gene lost 2 bases, with 6 bases spanning the gap. The CDR3 sequence is CASSLEQPYEQYF. The CDR3 DNA reads as TGTGCCAGCAGCTTGGAACAGCCCTACGAGCAGTACTTC.

The chain is built from TRBV19 and TRBJ1-3; no definite D call. This CDR3 is 14 amino acids long. Germline V CDR1 and CDR2: LNHDA, SQIVND (reference sequence). Between the trimmed V and J ends, which lost 7 bases and 11 bases, there was a span of 21 bases. The CDR3 DNA reads as TGTGCCAGTAACCGGGGAGGAGAAGGTGGTTCCATATATTTT. As protein: CASNRGGEGGSIYF.

The gene calls are TRBV5-6 and TRBJ2-3, with 12 bases fitting TRBD2. The CDR3 is made up of 16 amino acids. The V and J ends lost 0 bases and 5 bases, in that order; junction bases with no gene match: 4. The germline gives CDR1 SGHDT, CDR2 YYEEEE. Written as DNA, the CDR3 is TGTGCCAGCAGCTTGGGGCTAGCGGGAGGGGTAGATACGCAGTATTTT. This codes for CASSLGLAGGVDTQYF.

The J gene is TRBJ2-7, the V gene TRBV11-2, with D perhaps TRBD2 (7 bases). The V end was cut by 4 bases, the J end by 7 bases, with 23 bases between. Germline-derived CDR1 and CDR2 are SGHAT and FQNNGV. This CDR3 spans 16 amino acids. This CDR3 is CASSSLRGRDPQEQYF. CDR3 nucleotide sequence: TGTGCCAGCAGCTCGCTTAGGGGGAGGGACCCGCAGGAGCAGTACTTC.

The CDR3 DNA is TGTGCCAGCAGTTTCTCGACAGGAAACACTGAAGCTTTCTTT. It yields the protein CASSFSTGNTEAFF. The genes are TRBV6-5 and TRBJ1-1; D is possibly TRBD1 (6 bases). V lost 4 bases, J lost 2 bases, and 11 bases lay in between. This CDR3 spans 14 amino acids. Germline assignment: CDR1 MNHEY and CDR2 SVGAGI.

This clone appeared a few times. The chain is built from TRBV5-1 and TRBJ2-7; D is possibly TRBD1 (6 bases). CDR3 size: 11 residues. The germline gives CDR1 SGHRS, CDR2 YFSETQ. Trimming stripped 3 bases from V and 6 bases from J, with 7 bases between. The CDR3, as DNA: TGCGCCAGCAGCTCGACAGGCGAGCAGTACTTC. It encodes CASSSTGEQYF.

V is TRBV10-3 and J is TRBJ1-3, with 7 bases lining up with TRBD1. J gave up 0 bases and V 8 bases, and 10 bases lay outside the gene matches. The CDR3 consists of 16 residues. Per germline, CDR1 ENHRY and CDR2 SYGVKD. This chain's CDR3 is CAIESRQGPSGNTIYF. The CDR3 nucleotides read TGTGCCATCGAATCCAGACAGGGACCCTCTGGAAACACCATATATTTT.

The J gene is TRBJ2-7, the V gene TRBV9; TRBD1 might be the D (6 bases). Trimming pared 4 bases from V and 2 bases from J, leaving 16 bases between. The CDR3 totals 15 residues. Germline V gene data show CDR1 as SGDLS and CDR2 as YYNGEE. This CDR3 reads CASSPGDGPTYEQYF. DNA of the CDR3: TGTGCCAGCAGCCCAGGGGACGGGCCAACCTACGAGCAGTACTTC. Looking up the rest from reference TRBV9 and TRBJ2-7 gives the full variable domain: DSGVTQTPKHLITATGQRVTLRCSPRSGDLSVYWYQQSLDQGLQFLIQYYNGEERAKGNILERFSAQQFPDLHSELNLSSLELGDSALYFCASSPGDGPTYEQYFGPGTRLTVT.

The chain carries TRBV7-9 and TRBJ1-6; TRBD1 aligns across 11 bases. V lost 2 bases to trimming and J lost 10 bases; unmatched junction nucleotides: 4. The CDR3 runs 15 residues. The germline V gene encodes CDR1 SEHNR and CDR2 FQNEAQ (reference sequence). CDR3 loop: CASSLSRTGGSPLHF. CDR3 in DNA: TGTGCCAGCAGCTTATCGCGGACAGGGGGCTCACCCCTCCACTTT.

The rearrangement links TRBV5-4 to TRBJ1-1; D is unclear. With 4 bases removed from V and 1 base from J, the gap between germline ends came to 8 bases. The length of the CDR3 is 13 residues. CDR1 and CDR2 (germline): SGHNT, YYREEE (reference sequence). This CDR3 reads CASSGGRNTEAFF. The CDR3 nucleotides read TGTGCCAGCAGCGGAGGACGGAACACTGAAGCTTTCTTT.

The chain combines TRBV11-1 with TRBJ2-7; D may be TRBD1 (6 bases). Germline V gene data show CDR1 as SGHAT and CDR2 as FQDESV (reference sequence). V gave up 7 bases and J gave up 2 bases, with 15 bases separating them. This CDR3 region has 14 residues. The CDR3 DNA follows: TGTGCCAGCACCCGGACAGAGAGGGCCTACGAGCAGTACTTC. Residues: CASTRTERAYEQYF.

The V call is TRBV13, the J call TRBJ1-2, with D perhaps matching TRBD1 (5 bases). CDR1 and CDR2 from the germline V gene are PRHDT and FYEKMQ (reference sequence). The ends were cut back, 5 bases at V and 13 bases at J, with 20 bases in the middle. This CDR3 contains 13 residues. The CDR3 DNA reads TGTGCCAGCAGCCCGGGGACGGGACCGACCTTCACCTTC. The encoded protein is CASSPGTGPTFTF.

The CDR3 here is CASARDPNTEAFF. The DNA of the CDR3 is TGTGCCAGCGCCCGGGACCCCAACACTGAAGCTTTCTTT. V gene TRBV19 combines with J gene TRBJ1-1, with a possible D match to TRBD1 (5 bases). The CDR3 runs 13 residues. Trimming cost V 9 bases and J 2 bases, with 13 bases left between them. The germline CDR1 and CDR2 sequences are LNHDA and SQIVND (reference sequence).

The chain has TRBV19 and TRBJ2-7, with TRBD1 matching 11 bases. CDR1 and CDR2 (germline): LNHDA, SQIVND (reference sequence). J lost 7 bases, V lost 4 bases, and 12 bases had no gene match. This CDR3 is 16 amino acids long. The CDR3 DNA reads TGTGCCAGTAGTACACTCCCGGGACAGGGGGATAGGGAGCAGTACTTC. The encoded protein is CASSTLPGQGDREQYF. The variable domain in full, with the rest retrieved from reference TRBV19 and TRBJ2-7, is DGGITQSPKYLFRKEGQNVTLSCEQNLNHDAMYWYRQDPGQGLRLIYYSQIVNDFQKGDIAEGYSVSREKKESFPLTVTSAQKNPTAFYLCASSTLPGQGDREQYFGPGTRLTVT.

This clone has a single count. This chain links TRBV5-1 with TRBJ1-2; the match to TRBD1 covers 8 bases. The CDR3 loop spans 14 amino acids. V was clipped by 2 bases and J by 4 bases; unmatched bases: 4. Germline V lookup: CDR1 SGHRS, CDR2 YFSETQ. The CDR3 DNA is TGCGCCAGCAGCTTACAGGGGGGAGCCTATGGCTACACCTTC. Amino acid sequence: CASSLQGGAYGYTF.

The rearrangement joins TRBV10-3 to TRBJ1-5, with a weak D call TRBD1 (6 bases). Germline V gives CDR1 ENHRY, CDR2 SYGVKD. Trimming shortened V by 3 bases and J by 2 bases, and 14 bases separated the two germline ends. This CDR3 has 16 amino acids. CDR3 nucleotides: TGTGCCATCAGTGATCAGGGGTTTACAGGCAATCAGCCCCAGCATTTT. Encoded protein: CAISDQGFTGNQPQHF.

This chain joins TRBV19 and TRBJ2-5; 13 nucleotides align to TRBD2. The assigned J gene may be wrong: the sequence end matches TRBJ2-7 better. The length of the CDR3 is 19 residues. Per germline, CDR1 LNHDA and CDR2 SQIVND (reference sequence). CDR3 region: CASSLLHPWTSGSHYEQYF. CDR3 DNA sequence: TGTGCCAGTAGCCTCCTTCACCCTTGGACTAGCGGGAGTCACTACGAGCAGTACTTC.

This clone was recorded a few times. The chain carries TRBV19 and TRBJ1-1; 8 bases line up with TRBD1. From germline, CDR1 is LNHDA and CDR2 SQIVND (reference sequence). The CDR3 length is 14 residues. J was trimmed by 4 bases and V by 3 bases; bases with no gene match: 4. CDR3 DNA sequence: TGTGCCAGTAGTATCCAGGGGGCGCCCACTGAAGCTTTCTTT. Translation gives CASSIQGAPTEAFF.

The rearrangement uses TRBV2 and TRBJ2-7; 11 bases are a match to TRBD2. The trim removed 8 bases at V and 4 bases at J, leaving 4 bases unmatched. Germline V gene data show CDR1 as SNHLY and CDR2 as FYNNEI. The CDR3 has 13 amino acids. The CDR3, as DNA: TGTGCCAGCGCCGGGACTAGCGGTTACGAGCAGTACTTC. This gives the protein CASAGTSGYEQYF.

The chain uses TRBV27 and TRBJ2-6; unclear D gene. The CDR3 is 13 residues long. Trimming cost V 6 bases and J 5 bases, with 8 bases left between them. Germline V lookup: CDR1 MNHEY, CDR2 SMNVEV (reference sequence). Written as DNA, the CDR3 is TGTGCCAGCAGCCCCGGCTGGGCCAACGTCCTGACTTTC. This codes for CASSPGWANVLTF.

This chain joins TRBV7-3 and TRBJ2-7, with 11 positions matching TRBD2. Germline V CDR1 and CDR2: SGHTA, FQGTGA. Trimming removed 5 bases from V and 4 bases from J; junction bases left unmatched: 4. The CDR3 extends over 14 amino acids. The CDR3 loop reads CASSIAGGPYEQYF. CDR3 DNA sequence: TGTGCCAGCAGCATAGCGGGAGGGCCTTACGAGCAGTACTTC.

This chain links TRBV10-3 with TRBJ2-7; D is ambiguous. The CDR3 has 15 amino acids. Trimming took 2 bases from V and 0 from J, leaving 11 bases between them. Germline assignment: CDR1 ENHRY and CDR2 SYGVKD. The CDR3 nucleotides read TGTGCCATCAGTGAGGAGGCCAAGGGCTCCTACGAGCAGTACTTC. It codes for CAISEEAKGSYEQYF.

The chain joins TRBV6-5 to TRBJ1-4; D gene ambiguous. V dropped 0 bases and J dropped 3 bases, with 8 bases sitting between them. Per germline, CDR1 MNHEY and CDR2 SVGAGI. The CDR3 loop spans 15 amino acids. The CDR3 sequence is CASSYSGGPNEKLFF. The DNA for the CDR3 is TGTGCCAGCAGTTACTCAGGAGGGCCTAATGAAAAACTGTTTTTT.

This clone was counted a few times. This chain joins TRBV7-3 and TRBJ1-2; possible D gene TRBD1, 5 bases. The CDR3 runs to 11 residues. In germline, CDR1 is SGHTA, CDR2 FQGTGA. Trimming took 4 bases from V and 5 from J, leaving 5 bases between them. For the CDR3, the DNA is TGTGCCAGCAGCTCAGGGTATGGCTACACCTTC. Residues: CASSSGYGYTF.